This record looks at one TCR beta chain sequence and its context. The antigen remains unidentified. Only CD45RO-negative cells positively selected for CCR7 counted as naive CD8 cells, so terminally differentiated effector memory CD45RA+ cells were excluded. Only Caucasian adults living in Nashville, Tennessee served as donors. The sorted-subset replicate PCRs were given about 210 ng DNA, which is approximately 30,000 T cell genomes. Only in-frame clones appear in the TCRdb table, and some are missing; sequencing was by immunoSEQ multiplex PCR. The table records roughly 2 million clones, about 95% of them present only once. From germline, CDR1 is SEHNR and CDR2 FQNEAQ (reference sequence). There are 18 residues in the CDR3. V lost 5 bases and J 7 bases, leaving 27 bases between the germline ends. The data were obtained in a study of shared clonotypes between healthy human individuals. Across the whole study: The donor pool was made up of a couple of women and three men aged 18 to 49.

Study findings and constraints: Sequencing depth was a factor that was expected to affect clonotype sharing among donors.

The sequence was obtained from a young man in good health. The J gene is TRBJ2-1, the V gene TRBV7-9; tentative D call: TRBD2 (6 bases). The sample taken for sequencing was naive CD8+ T cells sorted from blood. CDR3 region: CASSPGGRGGVGWNEQFF. Written as DNA, the CDR3 is TGTGCCAGCAGCCCAGGAGGTCGTGGCGGGGTCGGATGGAATGAGCAGTTCTTC.